This T cell receptor (beta chain) was obtained from a study of CD8 T cells in ankylosing spondylitis (dated by TCRdb to 2016 to 2017). Turning to the overall study: To find TCR variants linked to disease, the study profiled T cell receptor beta repertoires in ankylosing spondylitis patients and healthy donors. The full study cohort was made up of about 25 ankylosing spondylitis patients and over 90 healthy donors. Peripheral blood was sampled, and synovial fluid was additionally collected from ankylosing spondylitis patients.

TCRdb names Illumina HiSeq 2500 as the instrument used. TCR beta libraries were prepared by quantitative 5'-RACE with molecular barcodes. From the authors' description of their analysis: A new computational method, built on a probabilistic model of VDJ rearrangement, was used to identify disease-linked TCR variants. TCRdb itself trimmed the public reads at Q25 with fastp, ran MiXCR and retained productive beta chains. Each entry merges the rows of one CDR3 protein and shows their most common DNA and genes. TCRdb, rather than the study authors, made the V and J calls. This sample is represented by 110,000 to 150,000 distinct CDR3 sequences; roughly 8.3% of them were singletons. The leading ten clones occupy 6% to 9.5% of the sample. Turning to this clonotype: The clone's antigen remains unknown. Base-call qualities are not available, and no considerably larger clone is one nucleotide away.

What the authors observed across the whole study: Significant enrichment of the disease-linked clones was reported in matched synovial fluid samples from ankylosing spondylitis patients. Some motif variants were previously reported in synovial fluid and blood of reactive arthritis patients, suggesting common disease-initiation mechanisms. Blood from ankylosing spondylitis patients appeared to be characterized by a TCR beta motif composed of roughly eight highly homologous amino acid variants. A CD8+ phenotype was shown by the disease-linked clones, which were found at relatively low frequencies in peripheral blood.

CDR1 is given as DFQATT and CDR2 as SNEGSKA, both from the germline V gene (reference sequence). The CDR3 sequence holds 18 residues, the cysteine and phenylalanine included. Only the CDR3 DNA stays, 54 bases, in frame from base 1. Trimming leaves V shorter by 8 bases and J shorter by 0 bases, with the junction holding 11 bases beyond the gene matches. Synovial fluid samples and blood samples obtained from the same ankylosing spondylitis patients were matched. The sequenced sample was synovial fluid, either unsorted or a sorted T cell fraction (not recorded which). The receptor was isolated from a male donor with ankylosing spondylitis. The V gene is TRBV20-1 and the J gene is TRBJ1-6, with 12 bases in between that match TRBD1. The CDR3 amino acid sequence is: CSYHSGTGGFSYNSPLHF. The DNA sequence reads TGCAGTTACCACTCCGGGACAGGGGGCTTCTCCTATAATTCACCCCTCCACTTT.